The 25 T cell receptor beta chains presented below share a single source sample, sequenced in a study of regulatory T cells in long-lasting Graves disease. Time point indicated: newly diagnosed GD, antithyroid drugs for less than 3 months. PBMC RNA was the source of the TCR library. TCR beta libraries were built with iRepertoire HTBI primers and Arm-PCR of CDR3 regions. TCRdb independently ran MiXCR on the multiplex PCR reads; one entry per CDR3 protein. The table includes roughly 510,000 distinct CDR3 sequences, 15% to 20% detected once. The same sample was also studied in work on T cells in Graves' hyperthyroidism and ophthalmopathy.

Specimen: peripheral blood mononuclear cells (PBMCs), collected at new diagnosis, from a patient treated with antithyroid drugs. These receptors all stem from a man between 18 and 29 years old with Graves disease.

This clonotype was seen a few times. The rearrangement uses TRBV20-1 and TRBJ1-1; the D gene is possibly TRBD1 (5 bases). The germline gives CDR1 DFQATT, CDR2 SNEGSKA (reference sequence). V lost 6 bases and J 1 base, leaving 15 bases between the germline ends. The length of the CDR3 is 14 residues. The CDR3 coding sequence is TGCAGTGCGATGGGGGGTGGGGAGAACACTGAAGCTTTCTTT. It codes for CSAMGGGENTEAFF.

This clonotype has at least ten counts. V and J are TRBV27 and TRBJ1-5; D is unclear. The germline gives CDR1 MNHEY, CDR2 SMNVEV (reference sequence). There are 15 residues in the CDR3. The ends were cut back, 5 bases at V and 3 bases at J, with 14 bases in the middle. The CDR3 loop is CASSRGTAYNQPQHF. In DNA form, the CDR3 reads TGTGCCAGCAGTCGGGGAACAGCCTACAATCAGCCCCAGCATTTT.

This clonotype was counted ten times or more. The chain employs TRBV20-1 and TRBJ2-1; 9 bases are shared with TRBD2. V was clipped by 3 bases and J by 0 bases; unmatched bases: 12. The V gene's germline CDR1 is DFQATT and CDR2 SNEGSKA (reference sequence). The CDR3 totals 18 residues. CDR3 protein: CSARALGLAGVSYNEQFF. The DNA for the CDR3 is TGCAGTGCTAGGGCCTTGGGGTTAGCGGGGGTCTCCTACAATGAGCAGTTCTTC.

The table lists this clonotype with a few counts. This chain's CDR3 is CASSLFRVGYEQYF. The CDR3 DNA reads TGTGCCAGCAGTTTATTCAGGGTGGGGTACGAGCAGTACTTC. V usage is TRBV27 and J usage is TRBJ2-7, with D possibly matching TRBD1 (5 bases). The CDR3 loop spans 14 amino acids. Trimming shortened V by 1 base and J by 4 bases, and 11 bases separated the two germline ends. The germline V gene has CDR1 MNHEY and CDR2 SMNVEV (reference sequence).

In the case of this clonotype: An end of the junction differs from the germline gene, which may be a read error. This rearrangement joins TRBV2 to TRBJ2-1; tentative D call: TRBD1 (6 bases). CDR3 length: 14 residues. Germline lookup yields CDR1 SNHLY and CDR2 FYNNEI. For the CDR3, the DNA is TGTACCAGCAGCCCAAGACAGGAATACAATGAGCAGTTCTTC. Protein product: CTSSPRQEYNEQFF.

This clonotype was seen repeatedly, ten times or more. The chain is built from TRBV10-3 and TRBJ2-7, with D hard to call. Germline CDR1 reads ENHRY; CDR2 reads SYGVKD. The CDR3 totals 13 residues. The V and J ends lost 10 bases and 5 bases respectively, with 18 bases between them. The CDR3 nucleotides are TGTGCCACCACACGAGCCCCGGACGACGAGCAGTACTTC. It yields the protein CATTRAPDDEQYF.

Points on this clonotype: Possible read error: a much larger clone is one base away. This rearrangement joins TRBV20-1 to TRBJ2-1, with TRBD2 identical over 9 bases. The germline gives CDR1 DFQATT, CDR2 SNEGSKA (reference sequence). The CDR3 extends over 15 amino acids. DNA of the CDR3: TGCAGTGCTAGGTCCGGACTAGCGTCCTACAATGAGCGGTTCTTC. It codes for CSARSGLASYNERFF.

This clonotype has more than one count but fewer than ten. The chain carries TRBV12-3 or TRBV12-4 and TRBJ2-7; the D gene is possibly TRBD1 (6 bases). This CDR3 comprises 22 residues. V lost 1 base and J lost 0, with 31 bases in between. This chain's CDR3 is CASSLGPPLSSQGPRISYEQYF. As DNA, the CDR3 is TGTGCCAGCAGTTTAGGGCCGCCCCTTTCGTCGCAGGGGCCCCGAATCTCCTACGAGCAGTACTTC.

In this sample, this clonotype turned up many times. The chain carries TRBV28 and TRBJ1-5; 7 bases are a match to TRBD1. Germline V gives CDR1 MDHEN, CDR2 SYDVKM. Losses at the gene ends were 7 bases for V and 5 bases for J; bases not matched to a gene: 8. The CDR3 totals 14 residues. CDR3 loop: CASTMGQGDQPQHF. The CDR3 coding sequence is TGTGCCAGCACCATGGGGCAGGGGGATCAGCCCCAGCATTTT.

This clonotype has just a few counts. The chain uses TRBV7-9 and TRBJ2-2; the D gene is possibly TRBD1 (6 bases). Per germline, CDR1 SEHNR and CDR2 FQNEAQ (reference sequence). V dropped 8 bases and J dropped 7 bases, with 20 bases sitting between them. This CDR3 comprises 15 residues. The CDR3 spells CASVAWTANNGELFF. CDR3 DNA: TGTGCCAGCGTCGCGTGGACAGCAAATAACGGGGAGCTGTTTTTT.

This chain joins TRBV7-3 and TRBJ2-3; D is possibly TRBD1 (5 bases). The germline V gene has CDR1 SGHTA and CDR2 FQGTGA. The CDR3 sequence is 16 residues long. Between the trimmed V and J ends, which lost 0 bases and 2 bases, there was a span of 12 bases. CDR3 sequence (DNA): TGTGCCAGCAGCTTAACAGGGGCCGCTTCCACAGATACGCAGTATTTT. Residues: CASSLTGAASTDTQYF.

This chain connects TRBV7-9 to TRBJ2-3; D perhaps matches TRBD2 (6 bases). This CDR3 is 14 amino acids long. CDR1 SEHNR and CDR2 FQNEAQ come from the germline V gene (reference sequence). Trimming left V 7 bases short and J 7 bases short, with 18 bases between. CDR3 sequence (DNA): TGTGCCAGCAAGCCGGGACTGCCCTCGAATACGCAGTATTTT. This translates into CASKPGLPSNTQYF.

This clonotype was recorded many times. This chain links TRBV11-2 with TRBJ2-7; a possible D gene is TRBD1 (5 bases). CDR3 size: 16 residues. Germline V gene sequence: CDR1 SGHAT, CDR2 FQNNGV. V dropped 4 bases and J dropped 3 bases, with 19 bases sitting between them. This chain's CDR3 is CASSYQLGFRGYEQYF. DNA for the CDR3: TGTGCCAGCAGCTACCAATTGGGGTTTAGGGGCTACGAGCAGTACTTC.

This clonotype was counted ten times or more. The J gene is TRBJ1-1, the V gene TRBV7-2, with 8 bases matching TRBD1. The ends lost 4 bases at V and 1 base at J; junction bases unmatched: 2. Germline V gene sequence: CDR1 SGHTA, CDR2 FQGNSA. This CDR3 region has 14 residues. CDR3: CASSWDRRNTEAFF. The CDR3, as DNA: TGTGCCAGCAGCTGGGACAGGAGGAACACTGAAGCTTTCTTT.

V and J are TRBV9 and TRBJ1-1, with 7 bases identical to TRBD1. The CDR3 extends over 19 amino acids. The J segment lost 1 base and the V segment lost 1 base, leaving 16 bases of the junction unmatched. CDR1 and CDR2 (germline): SGDLS, YYNGEE. The CDR3 loop reads CASSVSFSPTGVENTEAFF. CDR3 nucleotide sequence: TGTGCCAGCAGCGTATCGTTCTCACCAACAGGGGTGGAGAACACTGAAGCTTTCTTT.

This clonotype was seen more than once but under ten times. The chain joins TRBV5-1 to TRBJ2-7; D perhaps matches TRBD2 (6 bases). In germline, CDR1 is SGHRS, CDR2 YFSETQ. The CDR3 length is 12 residues. V lost 5 bases and J 5 bases, leaving 11 bases between the germline ends. The CDR3 region is CASSDWGDEQYF. The CDR3 DNA is TGCGCCAGCAGTGACTGGGGGGACGAGCAGTACTTC.

This clonotype was picked up a small number of times. The chain joins TRBV27 to TRBJ2-4; 9 bases are a match to TRBD1. The V and J ends lost 6 bases and 0 bases, in that order; junction bases with no gene match: 3. The CDR3 is 15 residues long. Germline lookup yields CDR1 MNHEY and CDR2 SMNVEV (reference sequence). CDR3 loop: CASRQQGAAKNIQYF. In nucleotides, the CDR3 is TGTGCCAGCAGACAACAGGGGGCAGCCAAAAACATTCAGTACTTC.

The rearrangement joins TRBV20-1 to TRBJ1-5; TRBD1 matches at 9 bases. CDR3 size: 18 residues. CDR1 DFQATT and CDR2 SNEGSKA come from the germline V gene (reference sequence). The V segment lost 7 bases and the J segment 0 bases; nucleotides outside the gene matches: 16. CDR3 protein: CSVINRDRVAYSNQPQHF. DNA of the CDR3: TGCAGTGTTATTAATCGGGACAGGGTCGCCTATAGCAATCAGCCCCAGCATTTT.

This clonotype occurred many times. This chain uses TRBV2 with TRBJ2-1; no firm D call. CDR3 length equals 11 residues. In germline, CDR1 is SNHLY, CDR2 FYNNEI. Trimming took off 6 bases at V and 8 bases at J, with 8 bases between the two ends. CDR3 loop: CASRGFHEQFF. The CDR3 region has the DNA TGTGCCAGCAGGGGTTTTCATGAGCAGTTCTTC.

This clonotype was seen ten or more times. The rearrangement joins TRBV2 to TRBJ2-1; D uncertain. V gave up 6 bases and J gave up 4 bases, with 7 bases separating them. Germline V gene data show CDR1 as SNHLY and CDR2 as FYNNEI. The CDR3 is 12 amino acids. CDR3 in amino acids: CASSARYNEQFF. Written as DNA, the CDR3 is TGTGCCAGCAGCGCTAGGTACAATGAGCAGTTCTTC.

Only a few counts were recorded for this clonotype. The CDR3 DNA sequence: TGTGCCAGCAGTGAAGGCCGGGACTACCAAGAGACCCAGTACTTC. It codes for CASSEGRDYQETQYF. The chain recombines TRBV2 with TRBJ2-5; maybe TRBD2 (6 bases). The V end lost 1 base, the J end lost 0 bases, and 9 bases lay between the germline ends. This CDR3 comprises 15 residues. Germline lookup yields CDR1 SNHLY and CDR2 FYNNEI. The full variable domain, completed using reference TRBV2 and TRBJ2-5, is EPEVTQTPSHQVTQMGQEVILRCVPISNHLYFYWYRQILGQKVEFLVSFYNNEISEKSEIFDDQFSVERPDGSNFTLKIRSTKLEDSAMYFCASSEGRDYQETQYFGPGTRLLVL.

This clonotype was detected many times. CDR3 nucleotides: TGCAGTGCTGGAGGGTGGAGCTCCTACGAGCAGTACTTC. Its protein is CSAGGWSSYEQYF. The V call is TRBV20-1, the J call TRBJ2-7; TRBD2 might be the D (6 bases). V shed 5 bases and J shed 0 bases, with 11 bases lying between them. This CDR3 spans 13 amino acids. The germline CDR1 and CDR2 sequences are DFQATT and SNEGSKA (reference sequence).

V gene TRBV20-1 combines with J gene TRBJ2-5; TRBD1 might be the D (6 bases). This CDR3 region has 13 residues. V lost 3 bases, J lost 1 base, and 9 bases lay in between. Germline loops: CDR1 DFQATT, CDR2 SNEGSKA (reference sequence). In DNA, the CDR3 is TGCAGTGCTAGGAGGACAGTCCAAGAGACCCAGTACTTC. Amino acid sequence: CSARRTVQETQYF.

This clonotype was picked up many times. V usage is TRBV29-1 and J usage is TRBJ2-7; 9 bases map to TRBD2. CDR3 length: 16 residues. The ends lost 7 bases at V and 0 bases at J; junction bases unmatched: 13. The V gene's germline CDR1 is SQVTM and CDR2 ANQGSEA. The CDR3 region has the DNA TGCAGCGCCTCGGGACTAGCTGACGCTGGCTCCTACGAGCAGTACTTC. It translates to CSASGLADAGSYEQYF.

The chain couples TRBV28 to TRBJ1-5; 11 bases map to TRBD1. CDR3 size: 19 residues. Germline CDR1 and CDR2: MDHEN and SYDVKM. The trim removed 5 bases at V and 0 bases at J, leaving 12 bases unmatched. DNA of the CDR3: TGTGCCAGCAGTCTTCGGACAGGGGGCGGTCGGTATAGCAATCAGCCCCAGCATTTT. Translating gives CASSLRTGGGRYSNQPQHF.